This T cell receptor beta chain emerged from a study of low-dose radiotherapy and immunotherapy resistance in tumors. Study background: On an every-two-weeks schedule, patients received intravenous nivolumab 240 mg, along with ipilimumab 1 mg/kg every six weeks. Administration of intravenous cyclophosphamide at 200 mg/m2 took place every two weeks, one day before radiation and immunotherapy.

The CDR3 consists of 13 residues. Germline loops: CDR1 SGHAT, CDR2 FQNNGV. V lost 2 bases, J lost 7 bases, and 11 bases lay in between. Time point defined: before trial treatment. Treatment combined nivolumab, ipilimumab, aspirin, low-dose cyclophosphamide and low-dose radiotherapy in a dose-escalation trial. The presence of advanced solid tumors lacking tumor-infiltrating lymphocytes characterized eligible patients. This clonotype was observed at least ten times. Alpha and beta chains were covered, as first-strand cDNA relied on TRAV- and TRBV-specific primers. The PCR that amplified TCRs ran for approximately 18 cycles, relying on a constant-region primer and a V-primer adapter. TCRdb reprocessed the reads via MiXCR and lists one record per CDR3 protein. The sample shows around 79,000 distinct CDR3 sequences, 15% to 20% of them seen only once.

The sample consisted of PBMCs, taken before treatment. The receptor comes from a male donor with prostate cancer. V is TRBV11-2 and J is TRBJ1-1; unclear D gene. The CDR3 region is CASSLRVSLEAFF. DNA for the CDR3: TGTGCCAGCAGCTTAAGAGTTAGTCTTGAAGCTTTCTTT.